These T cell receptor beta chains were read from a single sample in a study of glioma-infiltrating T cells after dendritic cell vaccination. Here immunoSEQ multiplex PCR was the method, and the copy in TCRdb shows in-frame clones only, minus some. The sample lists some 110,000 clones, 90% occurring once. This specimen was blood, taken after dendritic cell vaccination. Receptors were obtained from a human donor with glioblastoma. CDR3s include the opening cysteine and the closing phenylalanine or tryptophan. Fields, in order: D gene, clone size, V gene, J gene, CDR3 DNA, CDR3 protein. D genes are given only for firm matches. Clone size appears in some rows only: once, few, many, or a class for an expanded clone.

D: TRBD1
size: -
V: TRBV29-1
J: TRBJ2-7
DNA: TGCAGCGTGGGACAGGGGGAAACCTACGAGCAGTACTTC
CDR3: CSVGQGETYEQYF

D: -
size: -
V: TRBV23-1
J: TRBJ2-7
DNA: TGCGCCAGCAGCCCTTCTCGGGGGACGCGGGGAACCTACGAGCAGTACTTC
CDR3: CASSPSRGTRGTYEQYF

D: TRBD1
size: -
V: TRBV9
J: TRBJ1-1
DNA: TGTGCCAGCAGCGCGGACAGGAGAATGAACACTGAAGCTTTCTTT
CDR3: CASSADRRMNTEAFF

D: -
size: -
V: TRBV10-2
J: TRBJ1-2
DNA: TGCGCCAGCAGTGATGCGGTACTCTATGGCTACACCTTC
CDR3: CASSDAVLYGYTF

D: -
size: -
V: TRBV4-1
J: TRBJ2-5
DNA: TGCGCCAGCAGCCCTTGGGACACCCAAGAGACCCAGTACTTC
CDR3: CASSPWDTQETQYF

D: TRBD2
size: few
V: TRBV9
J: TRBJ2-7
DNA: TGTGCCAGCAGCCCAAGCGGGACCTACGAGCAGTACTTC
CDR3: CASSPSGTYEQYF

D: -
size: once
V: TRBV2
J: TRBJ2-2
DNA: TGTGCCAGCAGACCGGACAGGAACACCGGGGAGCTGTTTTTT
CDR3: CASRPDRNTGELFF

D: TRBD1
size: -
V: TRBV29-1
J: TRBJ2-7
DNA: TGCAGCGTTGAGAAAACAGGGGACGAGCAGTACTTC
CDR3: CSVEKTGDEQYF

D: -
size: -
V: TRBV5-1
J: TRBJ2-7
DNA: TGCGCCAGCAGCGAAAACCCGGGGACAAGTCCGCAGTACTTC
CDR3: CASSENPGTSPQYF

D: TRBD2
size: -
V: TRBV6-5
J: TRBJ2-2
DNA: TGTGCCAGCAGTCCGACTAGCGGGATCACCGGGGAGCTGTTTTTT
CDR3: CASSPTSGITGELFF

D: -
size: -
V: TRBV7-4
J: TRBJ2-7
DNA: TGTGCCAGCAGCTCCCGCGGCGAGCAGTACTTC
CDR3: CASSSRGEQYF

D: TRBD2
size: -
V: TRBV28
J: TRBJ2-1
DNA: TGTGCCAGCAGTTCCCCAGGACTAGCTAGGGGTAATGAGCAGTTCTTC
CDR3: CASSSPGLARGNEQFF

D: -
size: -
V: TRBV5-6
J: TRBJ2-7
DNA: TGTGCCAGCCACTCCGATGACTTGGGGCTCTACGAGCAGTACTTC
CDR3: CASHSDDLGLYEQYF

D: TRBD1
size: -
V: TRBV18
J: TRBJ2-7
DNA: TGTGCCAGCTCATCCCGGGACAGGGGCCCCTACGAGCAGTACTTC
CDR3: CASSSRDRGPYEQYF

D: -
size: -
V: TRBV19
J: TRBJ2-1
DNA: TGTGCCGTTGGGGGAGGAGCCCTAAATGAGCAGTTCTTC
CDR3: CAVGGGALNEQFF

D: TRBD2
size: few
V: TRBV11-2
J: TRBJ2-3
DNA: TGTGCCAGCAGCCGATTAGCGGGGGGCGCAGATACGCAGTATTTT
CDR3: CASSRLAGGADTQYF

D: -
size: -
V: TRBV14
J: TRBJ1-2
DNA: TGTGCCAGCAGCCAAGATCAGGCAGCATACTACTATGGCTACACCTTC
CDR3: CASSQDQAAYYYGYTF

D: TRBD1
size: -
V: TRBV2
J: TRBJ1-2
DNA: TGTGCCAGCAGTGAAGGAGGGGGCGGCTATGGCTACACCTTC
CDR3: CASSEGGGGYGYTF

D: TRBD1
size: -
V: TRBV5-1
J: TRBJ2-5
DNA: TGCGCCAGCAGGGACGACAGGGGCGAAAAGACCCAGTACTTC
CDR3: CASRDDRGEKTQYF

D: -
size: -
V: TRBV10-3
J: TRBJ1-2
DNA: TGTGCCAGCAGTAAACAGGGCCTCCACTATGGCTACACCTTC
CDR3: CASSKQGLHYGYTF

D: TRBD2
size: -
V: TRBV6-1
J: TRBJ2-5
DNA: TGTGCCAGCAGTGAAGAGACGGGGGGAGAGACCCAGTACTTC
CDR3: CASSEETGGETQYF

D: -
size: -
V: TRBV7-9
J: TRBJ1-1
DNA: TGTGCCAGCAGCGTAGCAGGGGTGATTTACACTGAAGCTTTCTTT
CDR3: CASSVAGVIYTEAFF

D: TRBD1
size: -
V: TRBV5-4
J: TRBJ1-2
DNA: TGTGCCAGCAGCCGCGACAGGGGGTATGGCTACACCTTC
CDR3: CASSRDRGYGYTF

D: TRBD2
size: -
V: TRBV11-3
J: TRBJ2-7
DNA: TGTGCCAGCAGCTCGACTAGCGGGAGTTACGAGCAGTACTTC
CDR3: CASSSTSGSYEQYF

D: TRBD2
size: -
V: TRBV10-1
J: TRBJ2-1
DNA: TGCGCCAGCAGTGATAATCTAGCGGGAGGGGAGCAGTTCTTC
CDR3: CASSDNLAGGEQFF

D: -
size: -
V: TRBV30
J: TRBJ1-6
DNA: TGTGCCTGGAGTGTCGTCGTACGGGAATCACCCCTCCACTTT
CDR3: CAWSVVVRESPLHF

D: -
size: -
V: TRBV5-1
J: TRBJ2-2
DNA: TGCGCCAGCAGTTACAGGACCGCGAACACCGGGGAGCTGTTTTTT
CDR3: CASSYRTANTGELFF

D: -
size: -
V: TRBV5-1
J: TRBJ1-2
DNA: TGCGCCAGCAGCCTCACAGGGCTTTATGGCTACACCTTC
CDR3: CASSLTGLYGYTF

D: -
size: -
V: TRBV27
J: TRBJ1-4
DNA: TGTGCCAGCAGTAACTCTAATGAAAAACTGTTTTTT
CDR3: CASSNSNEKLFF

D: TRBD2
size: -
V: TRBV11-3
J: TRBJ2-1
DNA: TGTGCCAGCAGCTTCCTGTCTAGCGGGCATGAGCAGTTCTTC
CDR3: CASSFLSSGHEQFF

D: TRBD1
size: few
V: TRBV19
J: TRBJ2-1
DNA: TGTGCCAGTAGTATGGTGCGACAGGGGCTCAACAATGAGCAGTTCTTC
CDR3: CASSMVRQGLNNEQFF

D: TRBD2
size: -
V: TRBV15
J: TRBJ2-1
DNA: TGTGCCACCCCCCCAGCGGGAGACTCCTACAATGAGCAGTTCTTC
CDR3: CATPPAGDSYNEQFF

D: -
size: -
V: TRBV4-1
J: TRBJ1-1
DNA: TGCGCCAGCAGCCAAGGGGGCAGTATAACTGAAGCTTTCTTT
CDR3: CASSQGGSITEAFF

D: -
size: -
V: TRBV5-1
J: TRBJ2-7
DNA: TGCGCCAGCAGCCCGGGGACCTACGAGCAGTACTTC
CDR3: CASSPGTYEQYF

D: -
size: -
V: TRBV9
J: TRBJ2-3
DNA: TGTGCCAGCAGCGTAACAGGGCAAGCTACGCAGTATTTT
CDR3: CASSVTGQATQYF

D: -
size: -
V: TRBV6-5
J: TRBJ2-2
DNA: TGTGCCAGCAGTTCAGGGGCGAGGACCGGGGAGCTGTTTTTT
CDR3: CASSSGARTGELFF

D: TRBD1
size: -
V: TRBV28
J: TRBJ1-6
DNA: TGTGCCAGCAGTTACCAGGGGGTTGTCTATAATTCACCCCTCCACTTT
CDR3: CASSYQGVVYNSPLHF

D: -
size: -
V: TRBV5-4
J: TRBJ2-7
DNA: TGTGCCAGCAGCTTGGGCTCCAGGGCCACCGAGCAGTACTTC
CDR3: CASSLGSRATEQYF

D: TRBD1
size: -
V: TRBV18
J: TRBJ1-3
DNA: TGTGCCAGCTCGTACACAGGGGACTCTGGAAACACCATATATTTT
CDR3: CASSYTGDSGNTIYF

D: -
size: -
V: TRBV19
J: TRBJ2-6
DNA: TGTGCCAGTAGCTGGGCTCGGGGGAGCTTTAGCTCTGGGGCCAACGTCCTGACTTTC
CDR3: CASSWARGSFSSGANVLTF

D: -
size: -
V: TRBV7-9
J: TRBJ1-1
DNA: TGTGCCAGCAGCTTAGGCGATGGGGGGATGAACACTGAAGCTTTCTTT
CDR3: CASSLGDGGMNTEAFF

D: -
size: -
V: TRBV7-9
J: TRBJ2-5
DNA: TGTGCCAGCAGCTCCAGCGGGCAGACGGGGGAGACCCAGTACTTC
CDR3: CASSSSGQTGETQYF

D: TRBD1
size: once
V: TRBV6-4
J: TRBJ1-3
DNA: TGTGCCAGCAGTGACTCAAGGCGGGCAGGGGGCGATGGAAACACCATATATTTT
CDR3: CASSDSRRAGGDGNTIYF

D: -
size: -
V: TRBV27
J: TRBJ1-1
DNA: TGTGCCAGCAGTTACTCCCGGCAGGGTATGACTGAAGCTTTCTTT
CDR3: CASSYSRQGMTEAFF

D: -
size: -
V: TRBV7-8
J: TRBJ2-3
DNA: TGTGCCAGCAGCTTGGGGGGACTAGATACGCAGTATTTT
CDR3: CASSLGGLDTQYF

D: -
size: -
V: TRBV12-5
J: TRBJ1-2
DNA: TGTGCTAGTGGTTTGGGAGGTGGCTACACCTTC
CDR3: CASGLGGGYTF

D: -
size: once
V: TRBV6-5
J: TRBJ2-7
DNA: TGTGCCAGCAAATCGGGCCAGGGTCCATCGGGCGAGCAGTACTTC
CDR3: CASKSGQGPSGEQYF

D: TRBD2
size: -
V: TRBV5-8
J: TRBJ2-5
DNA: TGTGCCAGCAGCTTGGGGAGGACTAGCGGGATCGCAGAGACCCAGTACTTC
CDR3: CASSLGRTSGIAETQYF

D: -
size: -
V: TRBV5-1
J: TRBJ2-2
DNA: TGCGCCAGCAGCTTGGCTAGGACCGCCGCGGGCGGGGAGCTGTTTTTT
CDR3: CASSLARTAAGGELFF

D: TRBD1
size: -
V: TRBV9
J: TRBJ2-3
DNA: TGTGCCAGCAAAGAACTAGGGGGCCCAGATACGCAGTATTTT
CDR3: CASKELGGPDTQYF

D: -
size: -
V: TRBV19
J: TRBJ2-1
DNA: TGTGCCAGTAGTGCTTCCGGGACTCCCTTTCCCATATATGTCTTC
CDR3: CASSASGTPFPIYVF

D: -
size: -
V: TRBV5-4
J: TRBJ2-1
DNA: TGTGCCAGCAGCCAATTCTCAGCCCCCGGGGTGCAGTTCTTC
CDR3: CASSQFSAPGVQFF

D: TRBD1
size: -
V: TRBV5-1
J: TRBJ2-3
DNA: TGCGCCAGCAGCTTGGCCGGGACAGGGAGGGAAGGTACGCAGTATTTT
CDR3: CASSLAGTGREGTQYF

D: TRBD2
size: -
V: TRBV4-2
J: TRBJ2-7
DNA: TGTGCCAGCAGCCAAGGGGGACTAGCGGGCCTCGGCGGGGAGCAGTACTTC
CDR3: CASSQGGLAGLGGEQYF

D: -
size: -
V: TRBV5-1
J: TRBJ2-7
DNA: TGCGCCAGCAGCCCTAACCTCGACCGGGACGAGCAGTACTTC
CDR3: CASSPNLDRDEQYF